The present T cell receptor (beta chain) was sequenced within a study of T cell responses to AZD1222 COVID-19 vaccine. About the research overall: Timing groups of about 4 and about 12 weeks for second doses were pooled. Broader study findings: Spike-wide vaccine-associated CD4 TCRs dominated at 160-218 and 743-854. Two AZD1222 doses significantly raised spike-specific TCR breadth and depth over controls.

Details on this clone: Its antigen is undetermined.

With 3 bases removed from V and 4 bases from J, the gap between germline ends came to 12 bases. CDR3 length: 15 amino acids. The germline V gene has CDR1 SEHNR and CDR2 FQNEAQ (reference sequence). Using immunoSEQ multiplex PCR, the repertoire was profiled, and TCRdb retains in-frame clones only, with some absent. The table records approximately 130,000 clones, over 90% of them present only once. The V gene is TRBV7-9, the J gene TRBJ1-4; possibly TRBD1 for D (5 bases). This specimen consisted of peripheral blood, obtained on day 0 of AZD1222 vaccination. The source is an adult in good health. CDR3 protein: CASSFQEGLNEKLFF. CDR3 bases: TGTGCCAGCAGCTTTCAGGAGGGGCTTAATGAAAAACTGTTTTTT.